Following are 2 T cell receptor beta chains from one sample sequenced in a study of sequential checkpoint blockade in melanoma. Profiling relied on immunoSEQ multiplex PCR, and the TCRdb table lists in-frame clones only, not all of them. Seen here are about 20,000 clones, 80% to 85% observed once, and the top ten hold around 27%. Treatment denoted: randomized to nivolumab then ipilimumab (arm A) or the reverse (arm B). Here the sequenced sample was CD8+ T cells sorted from blood (inferred from file names), taken from a patient given nivolumab and ipilimumab in sequence. These receptors originate from a human donor with melanoma.

This chain connects TRBV28 to TRBJ1-1; D is uncertain. The CDR3 runs 13 residues. Germline loops: CDR1 MDHEN, CDR2 SYDVKM. V lost 1 base to trimming and J lost 8 bases, with 11 bases between them. Here the CDR3 reads CASSLSVTREAFF. CDR3 coding DNA: TGTGCCAGCAGTTTATCGGTCACCAGGGAAGCTTTCTTT.

The chain recombines TRBV4-3 with TRBJ2-7; 8 positions match TRBD1. CDR3 size: 16 residues. Trimming cost V 2 bases and J 2 bases; bases outside gene matches: 8. CDR1 LGHNA and CDR2 YSLEER come from the germline V gene. The DNA of the CDR3 is TGCGCCAGCAGCCAAAAAGGACAGGGAACTACCTACGAGCAGTACTTC. Protein sequence: CASSQKGQGTTYEQYF.